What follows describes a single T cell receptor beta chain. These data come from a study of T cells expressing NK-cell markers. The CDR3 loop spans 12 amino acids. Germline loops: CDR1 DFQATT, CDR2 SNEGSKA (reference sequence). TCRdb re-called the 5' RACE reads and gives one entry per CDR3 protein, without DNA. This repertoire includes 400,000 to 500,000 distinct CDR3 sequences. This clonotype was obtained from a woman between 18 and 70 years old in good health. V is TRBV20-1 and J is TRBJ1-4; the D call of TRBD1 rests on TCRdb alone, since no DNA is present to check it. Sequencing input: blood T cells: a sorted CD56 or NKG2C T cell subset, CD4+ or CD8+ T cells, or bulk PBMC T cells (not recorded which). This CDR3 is CSASDRAGKLFF.